Shown below are 9 T cell receptor beta chains from a single sample sequenced in a study of T cell changes during pregnancy in multiple sclerosis. TCRdb's table, derived via immunoSEQ multiplex PCR, lists solely in-frame clones and lacks some. Among about 33,000 clones, around 93% were seen once, and the ten largest hold roughly 3.1%. The source was CD4+ T cells from peripheral blood mononuclear cells, collected in the third trimester of pregnancy. These receptors were obtained from a female donor in good health, enrolled as a control in a pregnancy study.

There are a few counts of this clone. The chain couples TRBV6-4 to TRBJ2-3; 9 bases fit TRBD2. Germline V gene sequence: CDR1 MRHNA, CDR2 SNTAGT. The CDR3 length is 14 residues. Unmatched junction bases numbered 3, after V lost 6 bases and J lost 2 bases. CDR3 amino acids: CASSPGLATDTQYF. CDR3 DNA sequence: TGTGCCAGCAGCCCGGGACTAGCCACAGATACGCAGTATTTT.

The chain employs TRBV12-5 and TRBJ1-6, with 9 bases lining up with TRBD1. The CDR3 spans 15 residues. Germline CDR1 LGHNT, CDR2 FRNRAP. Unmatched junction bases numbered 4, after V lost 4 bases and J lost 6 bases. The CDR3 here is CASGSLDRGNSPLHF. The CDR3 DNA reads TGTGCTAGTGGTTCCCTGGACAGGGGTAATTCACCCCTCCACTTT.

The V gene is TRBV5-1, the J gene TRBJ2-3, with TRBD1 as a possible D gene (5 bases). Germline loops: CDR1 SGHRS, CDR2 YFSETQ. V dropped 2 bases and J dropped 5 bases, with 6 bases sitting between them. The CDR3 loop spans 12 amino acids. Here the CDR3 DNA reads TGCGCCAGCAGCTTCGGACAAGATACGCAGTATTTT. Translating gives CASSFGQDTQYF.

This clone was counted once. The genes are TRBV2 and TRBJ2-7; 7 bases agree with TRBD1. Germline assignment: CDR1 SNHLY and CDR2 FYNNEI. The CDR3 loop spans 13 amino acids. The CDR3 DNA reads as TGTGTCACGAGAAAGGACAGGATTTACGAGCAGTACTTC. It encodes CVTRKDRIYEQYF.

The gene calls are TRBV7-2 and TRBJ1-2, with 8 bases lining up with TRBD1. Germline CDR1 and CDR2: SGHTA and FQGNSA. CDR3 length: 14 residues. V trimming: 4 bases; J trimming: 8 bases; junction bases outside the gene matches: 9. The CDR3 DNA reads TGTGCCAGCAGCTCCGATAGGACAGGGAGCGGCTACACCTTC. Translating gives CASSSDRTGSGYTF. Full variable domain (missing parts from reference TRBV7-2 and TRBJ1-2): GAGVSQSPSNKVTEKGKDVELRCDPISGHTALYWYRQSLGQGLEFLIYFQGNSAPDKSGLPSDRFSAERTGGSVSTLTIQRTQQEDSAVYLCASSSDRTGSGYTFGSGTRLTVV.

CDR3: CASSLGDRAHEQYF. CDR3 DNA: TGTGCCAGCAGCTTAGGGGACAGGGCCCACGAGCAGTACTTC. The chain combines TRBV7-6 with TRBJ2-7, with 9 nucleotides matching TRBD1. The CDR3 length is 14 residues. The V gene's germline CDR1 is SGHVS and CDR2 FNYEAQ. V shed 1 base and J 5 bases; nucleotides not matched to a gene: 3.

The chain is built from TRBV19 and TRBJ2-6; no reliable D call. Germline V gene sequence: CDR1 LNHDA, CDR2 SQIVND (reference sequence). The V gene lost 4 bases and the J gene lost 4 bases, with 8 bases spanning the gap. The CDR3 runs 14 residues. The CDR3 here is CASSSPRGANVLTF. The CDR3 DNA sequence: TGTGCCAGTAGTAGCCCGCGAGGGGCCAACGTCCTGACTTTC.

The J gene is TRBJ2-3, the V gene TRBV5-1, with 10 bases that match TRBD2. The V segment lost 8 bases and the J segment 4 bases; nucleotides outside the gene matches: 7. CDR3 length: 14 amino acids. Germline V gives CDR1 SGHRS, CDR2 YFSETQ. For the CDR3, the DNA is TGCGCCAGTACCGGGACTAGCGAGCCAGATACGCAGTATTTT. The encoded protein is CASTGTSEPDTQYF.

CDR3 protein: CASSPGTGGFIAAFF. CDR3 DNA sequence: TGTGCCAGCAGCCCTGGGACAGGAGGTTTTATCGCCGCTTTCTTT. The chain recombines TRBV5-6 with TRBJ1-1; 8 nucleotides agree with TRBD1. This CDR3 is 15 amino acids long. V shed 4 bases and J 11 bases; nucleotides not matched to a gene: 16. Germline lookup yields CDR1 SGHDT and CDR2 YYEEEE.